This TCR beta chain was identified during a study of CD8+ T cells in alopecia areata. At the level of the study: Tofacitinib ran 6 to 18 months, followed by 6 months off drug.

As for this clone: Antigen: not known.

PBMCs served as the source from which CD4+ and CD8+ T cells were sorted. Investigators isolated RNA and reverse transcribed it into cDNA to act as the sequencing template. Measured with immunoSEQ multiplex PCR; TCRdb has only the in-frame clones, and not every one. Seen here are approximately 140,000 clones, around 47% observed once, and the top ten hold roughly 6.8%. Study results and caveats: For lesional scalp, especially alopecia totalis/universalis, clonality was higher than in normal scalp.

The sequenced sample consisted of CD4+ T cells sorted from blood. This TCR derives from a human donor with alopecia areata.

The CDR3 DNA reads as TGCAGCGTTGATTCGGGCAGCCTCCGGGGTGGCTACACCTTC. It yields the protein CSVDSGSLRGGYTF. This rearrangement joins TRBV29-1 to TRBJ1-2; D uncertain. V dropped 3 bases and J dropped 7 bases, with 18 bases sitting between them. The germline V gene has CDR1 SQVTM and CDR2 ANQGSEA. The CDR3 covers 14 residues. Supplemented by reference TRBV29-1 and TRBJ1-2, the full variable domain reads SAVISQKPSRDICQRGTSLTIQCQVDSQVTMMFWYRQQPGQSLTLIATANQGSEATYESGFVIDKFPISRPNLTFSTLTVSNMSPEDSSIYLCSVDSGSLRGGYTFGSGTRLTVV.